The 13 T cell receptor beta chains presented below share a single source sample, sequenced in a study of persistence of HIV-infected CD4 T cells (dated by TCRdb to the early 2020s). Their recognized antigens are unknown. TCRbeta repertoires were sequenced from genomic DNA with the immunoSEQ hsTCRB assay version 4 in survey mode. TCRdb took over this immuneACCESS table, retaining in-frame rearrangements with V and J assigned. Such tables are incomplete; in checked studies, under half of the missing clones stem from an unresolved V gene, and the remainder is unexplained. Recorded for this sample are around 39,000 clones; roughly 90% of them occurred a single time. The top ten clonotypes cover around 0.92% of the sample. The sample's treatment or condition, from its label and the paper: suppressive antiretroviral therapy. As a nonspecific positive control representing the CD4+ T cell repertoire, cells were stimulated with anti-CD3/anti-CD28 magnetic beads. Responding CD4+ T cells were sorted on the basis of upregulation of both CD40 ligand and CD69.

This sample comprised CD4+ T cells sorted from PBMCs after approximately 20-hour stimulation, obtained from a patient who received antiretroviral therapy. Reading the label with the study, this specimen's cell subset or site is: CD40L+CD69+ CD4 T cells responding to anti-CD3/anti-CD28 beads, representing the overall repertoire. These receptor sequences come from an adult man with HIV who was CMV-seropositive.

V gene TRBV15 combines with J gene TRBJ1-2; 9 positions match TRBD1. This CDR3 region has 15 residues. The germline V gene encodes CDR1 LNHNV and CDR2 YYDKDF (reference sequence). V dropped 0 bases and J dropped 8; count of bases not matched to a gene: 7. DNA of the CDR3: TGTGCCACCAGCAGAGATCTCTGGGACAGGGTCGGCTACACCTTC. Translating gives CATSRDLWDRVGYTF.

The chain links TRBV7-2 to TRBJ2-3, with 7 bases lining up with TRBD2. V shed 4 bases and J 0 bases; nucleotides not matched to a gene: 7. Germline V CDR1 and CDR2: SGHTA, FQGNSA. CDR3 length equals 16 residues. This CDR3 reads CASSSEAGVSTDTQYF. The DNA for the CDR3 is TGTGCCAGCAGCTCAGAGGCGGGGGTTAGCACAGATACGCAGTATTTT.

The chain combines TRBV24-1 with TRBJ2-1, with 9 bases lining up with TRBD2. The CDR3 has 15 amino acids. V was clipped by 2 bases and J by 6 bases; unmatched bases: 4. Germline V gene data show CDR1 as KGHDR and CDR2 as SFDVKD. CDR3 nucleotide sequence: TGTGCCACCAGTGATTCCGGGACTAGCTTCAATGAGCAGTTCTTC. Amino acid sequence: CATSDSGTSFNEQFF.

This chain uses TRBV6-5 with TRBJ2-7, with D perhaps matching TRBD2 (5 bases). V was trimmed by 5 bases and J by 3 bases, leaving 11 bases between them. Germline CDR1 reads MNHEY; CDR2 reads SVGAGI. This CDR3 region has 13 residues. CDR3 loop: CASSPTGNYEQYF. The CDR3 DNA sequence: TGTGCCAGCAGTCCTACCGGGAACTACGAGCAGTACTTC.

The rearrangement joins TRBV3-1 (or the pseudogene TRBV3-2) to TRBJ1-4, with D unresolved. V was pared by 1 base and J by 0 bases, with 6 bases between. Germline values: CDR1 LGHDT, CDR2 YNNKEL (reference sequence). The CDR3 totals 15 residues. CDR3 region: CASSQAITTNEKLFF. In DNA, the CDR3 is TGTGCCAGCAGCCAAGCAATAACAACTAATGAAAAACTGTTTTTT.

In this sample, this clone turned up once. In DNA form, the CDR3 reads TGTGCTAGTGGTTTGGTACTACGAGGACTAGCGGGGGACACCGGGGAGCTGTTTTTT. Protein product: CASGLVLRGLAGDTGELFF. V usage is TRBV12-5 and J usage is TRBJ2-2, with 13 bases lining up with TRBD2. This CDR3 contains 19 residues. The V gene end was trimmed by 0 bases and the J gene end by 3 bases; junction bases not matched to a gene: 7. CDR1 is LGHNT, CDR2 FRNRAP, per germline.

This clone appeared a few times. The J gene is TRBJ1-2, the V gene TRBV5-8; 10 positions match TRBD1. J lost 5 bases, V lost 3 bases, and 10 bases had no gene match. This CDR3 has 16 amino acids. Germline CDR1 is SGHTS and CDR2 is YDEGEE. DNA for the CDR3: TGTGCCAGCAGCTCCCGGGACAGGGGACGCTCGTATGGCTACACCTTC. It specifies CASSSRDRGRSYGYTF.

The chain uses TRBV25-1 and TRBJ2-7, with D perhaps TRBD1 (5 bases). Germline CDR1 MGHDK, CDR2 SYGVNS. V lost 4 bases to trimming and J lost 6 bases, with 10 bases between them. The CDR3 runs 12 residues. The CDR3 bases are TGTGCCAGCAGTGGAAACAGGCGCGAGCAGTACTTC. Protein product: CASSGNRREQYF.

The V and J genes are TRBV7-8 and TRBJ2-3; D gene uncertain. Germline V lookup: CDR1 SGHVS, CDR2 FQNEAQ. V shed 1 base and J shed 4 bases, with 6 bases lying between them. The CDR3 is made up of 13 amino acids. The CDR3 loop reads CASSLGGPDTQYF. As DNA, the CDR3 is TGTGCCAGCAGCTTAGGGGGTCCAGATACGCAGTATTTT.

This chain joins TRBV9 and TRBJ1-1; D may be TRBD1 (6 bases). The germline V gene encodes CDR1 SGDLS and CDR2 YYNGEE. V was cut by 0 bases and J by 0 bases, with 12 bases left in between. The CDR3 has 16 amino acids. CDR3 DNA: TGTGCCAGCAGCGTAGGGTTGGGGGGCGTGAACACTGAAGCTTTCTTT. It yields the protein CASSVGLGGVNTEAFF.

This clone has only one observation. The chain joins TRBV9 to TRBJ2-3, with D perhaps being TRBD1 or TRBD2 (5 bases each). V lost 4 bases and J lost 7, with 13 bases in between. CDR3 length equals 13 residues. The germline V gene has CDR1 SGDLS and CDR2 YYNGEE. CDR3: CASSPSWGNTQYF. DNA for the CDR3: TGTGCCAGCAGCCCAAGCTGGGGGAATACGCAGTATTTT.

The chain has TRBV7-2 and TRBJ1-5; D gene ambiguous. Germline loops: CDR1 SGHTA, CDR2 FQGNSA. V was cut by 2 bases and J by 3 bases, with 14 bases left in between. CDR3 size: 16 residues. The CDR3 DNA reads TGTGCCAGCAGCTTATCGGTCAGACAATTCAATCAGCCCCAGCATTTT. This encodes CASSLSVRQFNQPQHF.

The V gene is TRBV18, the J gene TRBJ2-3, with 14 nucleotides matching TRBD2. V lost 3 bases to trimming and J lost 2 bases; unmatched junction nucleotides: 10. CDR3 size: 19 residues. Germline V gene lookup returns CDR1 KGHSH and CDR2 LQKENI. Here the CDR3 DNA reads TGTGCCAGCTCACCGGTGGGGACTAGCGGGGGATCTAACACAGATACGCAGTATTTT. Protein sequence: CASSPVGTSGGSNTDTQYF.